This T cell receptor (beta chain) is drawn from a study of beta chain features in type 1 diabetes. The wider study: Cell yields, age and gender were similar between patients and healthy donors. General study points: Shortening of TCRB CDR3s, moderate but significant, appeared in all four CD4+ subsets of Type 1 diabetes patients. Shorter templates might be favored by PCR, and equally so in patients and in controls. Possibly, sequencing cDNA over-represented cells that had high TCR expression levels.

Sequencing targeted expressed TCRB transcripts, as all isolated RNA had been reverse transcribed. The data were produced by immunoSEQ multiplex PCR, yet TCRdb's version contains in-frame clones alone and is incomplete. Altogether more than 250,000 clones are present, around 24% being singletons, with the ten largest covering roughly 0.013%. The V and J ends lost 4 bases and 1 base respectively, with 7 bases between them. Germline V lookup: CDR1 GTSNPN, CDR2 SVGIG (reference sequence). This CDR3 has 12 residues. Every single donor gave one heparinised blood draw, and these averaged roughly 0.11 L. On this clone itself: Its antigen remains unknown.

The TCR originated in a young woman with type 1 diabetes. The sequenced sample was naive CD4+ T cells from blood. The chain joins TRBV30 to TRBJ1-1, with D hard to call. In DNA, the CDR3 is TGTGCCTGGAATAGCCCGAACACTGAAGCTTTCTTT. Protein sequence: CAWNSPNTEAFF. The complete variable domain, with remaining parts taken from reference TRBV30 and TRBJ1-1, reads SQTIHQWPATLVQPVGSPLSLECTVEGTSNPNLYWYRQAAGRGLQLLFYSVGIGQISSEVPQNLSASRPQDRQFILSSKKLLLSDSGFYLCAWNSPNTEAFFGQGTRLTVV.